A few counts support the clone carrying this T cell receptor (beta chain). The data were taken from a study of regulatory T cells in long-lasting Graves disease. As for time point: persistent/refractory GD, antithyroid drugs over 5 years with positive TRAb. The TCR library was made from RNA that had been extracted from PBMCs in TRIzol. In building TCR beta libraries, iRepertoire HTBI primers were used together with Arm-PCR of CDR3 regions. Each CDR3 protein is one row after TCRdb ran MiXCR on the multiplex PCR reads. The data hold around 340,000 distinct CDR3 sequences, with less than 20% observed a single time. Germline lookup yields CDR1 SGHRS and CDR2 YFSETQ. Trimming took 0 bases from V and 0 from J; bases not matched to a gene: 6. CDR3 size: 17 residues.

The clonotype comes from a female donor with Graves disease. The chain uses TRBV5-1 and TRBJ1-3; 7 bases fit TRBD1. This specimen consisted of peripheral blood mononuclear cells (PBMCs), obtained when the disease was refractory, from a patient treated with antithyroid drugs. This chain's CDR3 is CASSLGGTDLSGNTIYF. The CDR3 coding sequence is TGCGCCAGCAGCTTGGGGGGGACAGACCTCTCTGGAAACACCATATATTTT.